This T cell receptor (beta chain) emerged from a study of cytomegalovirus exposure and HLA in healthy donors. Study outcomes and limitations: Immune exposure data for these donors was limited to CMV serostatus. A later analysis linked a missense variant in DCLRE1C to the trimming of TCR beta V and J genes.

V lost 2 bases to trimming and J lost 3 bases, with 11 bases between them. CDR1 is MDHEN and CDR2 is SYDVKM in the germline V gene. This CDR3 region has 15 residues. The PCR had 60 Vbeta and 13 Jbeta primers. Authors' analysis steps: Later work found tens of millions of unique TCR beta chains, with 9.5 million to 12 million shared. Sequencing used immunoSEQ multiplex PCR; TCRdb keeps in-frame clones, though not all of them. V, J and clone size are those of that table, while D and trimming were read from the DNA. Among roughly 80,000 clones listed, approximately 88% were seen once. This clone was counted only a few times. Antigen: not known.

The TCR sequence derives from a woman aged 50 to 65 in good health and CMV-seronegative. The V gene is TRBV28, the J gene TRBJ1-5; D call uncertain. Sequenced material: PBMCs. CDR3: CASSLPVLYNQPQHF. CDR3 in DNA: TGTGCCAGCAGTTTACCCGTCCTTTACAATCAGCCCCAGCATTTT. Using reference TRBV28 and TRBJ1-5 for the parts outside the CDR3, the full variable domain is DVKVTQSSRYLVKRTGEKVFLECVQDMDHENMFWYRQDPGLGLRLIYFSYDVKMKEKGDIPEGYSVSREKKERFSLILESASTNQTSMYLCASSLPVLYNQPQHFGDGTRLSIL.